This T cell receptor beta chain was observed in a study of cytomegalovirus exposure and HLA in healthy donors. The PCR contained 60 Vbeta and 13 Jbeta primers. Data came from immunoSEQ multiplex PCR; TCRdb stores just in-frame clones and leaves some out. This sample has around 200,000 clones, with roughly 88% found just once. Study-level points and caveats: The productive fraction for most TCR beta V segments was about 87% or about 30% in an earlier analysis. According to the study, around 180 TCR beta chains were cytomegalovirus-associated.

This clone has only a few counts. The antigen is unknown. The receptor's source is a girl aged 2 to 9 in good health and CMV-seropositive. The sequencing sample was made of PBMCs.

CDR3 DNA: TGTGCCAGCAGCCGATCGGACATATTCCAGGATGGCTACACCTTC. Encoded protein: CASSRSDIFQDGYTF. The chain carries TRBV6-1 and TRBJ1-2, with a possible D match to TRBD1 (5 bases). The CDR3 is 15 amino acids. Trimming left V 6 bases short and J 6 bases short, with 20 bases between. CDR1 is MNHNS and CDR2 is SASEGT in the germline V gene.